This section outlines one T cell receptor (beta chain) sequence together with its context. The sample is drawn from a study of CD8 T cells in Susac syndrome. RNA was extracted with the RNeasy kit, and a quantity of roughly 0.45 to 1 ug was reverse transcribed using random hexamers. Each CDR3 protein is one row after TCRdb ran MiXCR on the immunoSEQ multiplex PCR reads. The sample has 210,000 or so distinct CDR3 sequences, about 90% seen once. This CDR3 is built from 16 residues. Trimming at V came to 4 bases and at J to 4 bases, leaving 11 bases not matched to a gene. Per germline, CDR1 MNHNY and CDR2 SVGAGI (reference sequence).

Source material: CD8+ T cells from PBMCs. V usage is TRBV6-6 and J usage is TRBJ1-2; TRBD1 aligns across 8 bases. This receptor was obtained from a human donor with multiple sclerosis. CDR3 region: CASSSSGAGGRYGYTF. The CDR3 DNA sequence: TGTGCCAGCAGTTCATCCGGGGCAGGGGGCCGCTATGGCTACACCTTC.